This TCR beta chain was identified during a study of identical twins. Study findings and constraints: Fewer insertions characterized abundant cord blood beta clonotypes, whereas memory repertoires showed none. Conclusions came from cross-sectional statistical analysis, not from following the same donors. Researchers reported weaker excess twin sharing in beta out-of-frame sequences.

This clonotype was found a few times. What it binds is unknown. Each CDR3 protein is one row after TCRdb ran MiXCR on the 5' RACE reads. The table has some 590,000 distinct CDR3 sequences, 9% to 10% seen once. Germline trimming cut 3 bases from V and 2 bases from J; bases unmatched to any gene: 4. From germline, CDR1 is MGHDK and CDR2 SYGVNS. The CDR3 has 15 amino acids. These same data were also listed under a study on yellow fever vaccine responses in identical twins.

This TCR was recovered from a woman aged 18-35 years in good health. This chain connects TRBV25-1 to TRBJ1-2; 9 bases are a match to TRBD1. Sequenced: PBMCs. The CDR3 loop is CASSDPGQGNYGYTF. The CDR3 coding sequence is TGTGCCAGCAGTGACCCGGGACAGGGAAACTATGGCTACACCTTC.